Shown below are 10 T cell receptor beta chains from a single sample sequenced in a study of blood T cells in healthy people across ages. Alongside a J-beta primer mix, a sample-barcoded 5' primer served in a second PCR lasting about 7 to 11 cycles. Each CDR3 protein gets one entry after TCRdb re-called the 5' RACE reads with MiXCR. The sample yields approximately 1.5 million distinct CDR3 sequences, approximately 39% seen once. Sample: blood. Source of these receptors: a woman younger than 30 in good health.

The chain links TRBV12-3 or TRBV12-4 to TRBJ1-1, with TRBD1 matching 8 bases. Losses at the gene ends were 5 bases for V and 11 bases for J; bases not matched to a gene: 4. The CDR3 covers 11 residues. CDR3 protein: CASSRQGAAFF. In DNA form, the CDR3 reads TGTGCCAGCAGTCGTCAGGGGGCGGCTTTCTTT.

This clonotype was detected only a few times. The chain is built from TRBV5-1 and TRBJ2-3, with TRBD2 matching 8 bases. The CDR3 loop spans 15 amino acids. Germline CDR1 reads SGHRS; CDR2 reads YFSETQ. The trim removed 10 bases at V and 0 bases at J, leaving 10 bases unmatched. The CDR3 DNA reads TGCGCCTGCTCCACTAGCGGTGCTAGCACAGATACGCAGTATTTT. This encodes CACSTSGASTDTQYF.

The table lists this clonotype with many counts. This chain joins TRBV20-1 and TRBJ2-1; 12 nucleotides agree with TRBD2. V was clipped by 5 bases and J by 4 bases; unmatched bases: 0. Germline CDR1 is DFQATT and CDR2 is SNEGSKA (reference sequence). This CDR3 is built from 13 residues. The CDR3 region has the DNA TGCAGTGCTGGGACTAGCGGGTACAATGAGCAGTTCTTC. Translation gives CSAGTSGYNEQFF.

This chain links TRBV7-2 with TRBJ1-2, with 8 bases lining up with TRBD1. CDR1 is SGHTA and CDR2 is FQGNSA in the germline V gene. Trimming cost V 4 bases and J 2 bases; bases outside gene matches: 6. This CDR3 region has 15 residues. This chain's CDR3 is CASSSRQGINYGYTF. As DNA, the CDR3 is TGTGCCAGCAGCTCTCGACAGGGGATAAACTATGGCTACACCTTC.

This rearrangement joins TRBV6-5 to TRBJ2-1; 8 bases are shared with TRBD1. The CDR3 consists of 16 residues. Germline V CDR1 and CDR2: MNHEY, SVGAGI. The V and J ends lost 1 base and 2 bases, in that order; junction bases with no gene match: 4. This CDR3 reads CASSYLGTGTYNEQFF. CDR3 DNA sequence: TGTGCCAGCAGTTACTTAGGGACAGGCACCTACAATGAGCAGTTCTTC.

This chain connects TRBV7-6 to TRBJ2-1, with no clear D. V was cut by 2 bases and J by 5 bases, with 10 bases left in between. The CDR3 has 14 residues. Germline loops: CDR1 SGHVS, CDR2 FNYEAQ. As DNA, the CDR3 is TGTGCCAGCAGCTTAACGAGTACTAACAATGAGCAGTTCTTC. Translating it yields CASSLTSTNNEQFF.

This clonotype has a handful of counts. The CDR3, as DNA: TGCAGCGTTGATAGACAGGCCTATGGCTACACCTTC. It translates to CSVDRQAYGYTF. The chain uses TRBV29-1 and TRBJ1-2, with D maybe TRBD1 (6 bases). CDR1 and CDR2 (germline): SQVTM, ANQGSEA. The CDR3 spans 12 residues. V lost 3 bases and J lost 4, with 9 bases in between.

This clonotype has only a few counts. The V and J genes are TRBV7-9 and TRBJ2-5; D uncertain. Per germline, CDR1 SEHNR and CDR2 FQNEAQ (reference sequence). Trimming left V 4 bases short and J 4 bases short, with 19 bases between. The CDR3 is made up of 16 amino acids. The CDR3 region is CASSSTYHWNGETQYF. In nucleotides, the CDR3 is TGTGCCAGCAGCTCCACCTACCACTGGAATGGAGAGACCCAGTACTTC.

V gene TRBV4-3 combines with J gene TRBJ1-2; D is uncertain. The V end lost 1 base, the J end lost 9 bases, and 15 bases lay between the germline ends. CDR3 length: 14 amino acids. Germline-derived CDR1 and CDR2 are LGHNA and YSLEER. The CDR3 coding sequence is TGCGCCAGCAGCCAAGCCGGCGGGGTTGCACGCTACACCTTC. It encodes CASSQAGGVARYTF.

This clonotype was detected a few times. The gene calls are TRBV20-1 and TRBJ2-1; D possibly uses TRBD1 or TRBD2 (5 bases each). Germline values: CDR1 DFQATT, CDR2 SNEGSKA (reference sequence). Trimming cost V 6 bases and J 5 bases, with 23 bases left between them. The CDR3 consists of 16 residues. This CDR3 is CSAYGPGAGVHNEQFF. The CDR3 nucleotides are TGCAGTGCCTACGGACCCGGGGCTGGGGTTCACAATGAGCAGTTCTTC.